Below, 9 T cell receptor beta chains from the same sample are listed, as sequenced in a study of regulatory T cells in long-lasting Graves disease. Building the TCR beta libraries relied on iRepertoire HTBI primers, and CDR3 regions underwent Arm-PCR. TCRdb ran MiXCR on the multiplex PCR reads and lists one entry per CDR3 protein. The table records 400,000 to 500,000 distinct CDR3 sequences, about 15% of them present only once. Regarding time point: newly diagnosed GD, antithyroid drugs for less than 3 months. Following extraction of RNA from PBMCs, that RNA was used to make the TCR library. These data were likewise used in another study, on T cells in Graves' hyperthyroidism and ophthalmopathy.

Material: peripheral blood mononuclear cells (PBMCs), obtained at new diagnosis, from a patient treated with antithyroid drugs. The receptors here all came from a woman between 45 and 65 years old with Graves disease.

A remark on this clonotype: A read error is possible here, since a much larger clone lies one base away. The V call is TRBV28, the J call TRBJ2-1, with D possibly matching TRBD2 (6 bases). The J call may be faulty, since TRBJ2-5 better matches the DNA end. CDR1 is MDHEN, CDR2 SYDVKM, per germline. The CDR3 sequence is 14 residues long. CDR3 residues: CACSLSSVQETQYF. The CDR3 DNA reads TGTGCCTGCAGTTTATCTAGCGTTCAAGAGACCCAGTACTTC.

The chain couples TRBV10-1 to TRBJ2-7, with D possibly being TRBD2 (6 bases). The CDR3 covers 14 residues. The V gene lost 0 bases and the J gene lost 2 bases, with 8 bases spanning the gap. Germline CDR1 reads WNHNN; CDR2 reads SYGVQD (reference sequence). CDR3 loop: CASSESSGAYEQYF. In nucleotides, the CDR3 is TGCGCCAGCAGTGAGTCTAGCGGAGCCTACGAGCAGTACTTC.

The chain uses TRBV5-1 and TRBJ1-2, with a possible D match to TRBD1 (6 bases). Germline loops: CDR1 SGHRS, CDR2 YFSETQ. The CDR3 length is 12 residues. V was cut by 0 bases and J by 8 bases, with 8 bases left in between. For the CDR3, the DNA is TGCGCCAGCAGCTTGGACGGGGGCGGCTACACCTTC. Protein sequence: CASSLDGGGYTF.

This clonotype was observed many times. The J gene is TRBJ2-3, the V gene TRBV28; 7 bases are shared with TRBD2. The ends lost 6 bases at V and 0 bases at J; junction bases unmatched: 15. CDR1 MDHEN and CDR2 SYDVKM come from the germline V gene. CDR3 length equals 18 residues. The CDR3 loop reads CASRDFFGTSASTDTQYF. For the CDR3, the DNA is TGTGCCAGCAGAGATTTCTTCGGTACTAGCGCGAGCACAGATACGCAGTATTTT.

This clonotype has just a few counts. V and J are TRBV28 and TRBJ2-1; 8 bases match TRBD1. The ends lost 4 bases at V and 8 bases at J; junction bases unmatched: 7. This CDR3 is built from 14 residues. Germline values: CDR1 MDHEN, CDR2 SYDVKM. CDR3: CASSYRQGTHEQFF. For the CDR3, the DNA is TGTGCCAGCAGTTACAGACAGGGGACCCATGAGCAGTTCTTC.

J is TRBJ1-2 and V is TRBV11-2; a possible D gene is TRBD1 (5 bases). From germline, CDR1 is SGHAT and CDR2 FQNNGV. V was trimmed by 6 bases and J by 4 bases, leaving 12 bases between them. CDR3 length: 13 amino acids. CDR3 sequence reads: CASRPQGTYGYTF. Written as DNA, the CDR3 is TGTGCCAGCAGACCCCAGGGTACCTATGGCTACACCTTC.

The J gene is TRBJ1-2, the V gene TRBV19; TRBD1 agrees at 7 bases. The trim removed 7 bases at V and 1 base at J, leaving 12 bases unmatched. Germline values: CDR1 LNHDA, CDR2 SQIVND (reference sequence). The CDR3 totals 16 residues. CDR3 region: CASTRDAGGNNYGYTF. The CDR3 bases are TGTGCCAGTACCCGGGACGCAGGGGGGAATAACTATGGCTACACCTTC.

This clonotype has at least ten counts. The chain recombines TRBV5-1 with TRBJ2-7; D is unresolved. From germline, CDR1 is SGHRS and CDR2 YFSETQ. The CDR3 consists of 13 residues. Trimming took off 4 bases at V and 2 bases at J, with 10 bases between the two ends. CDR3 sequence: CASSIHSAYEQYF. CDR3 nucleotide sequence: TGCGCCAGCAGCATTCACAGCGCCTACGAGCAGTACTTC.

The chain joins TRBV19 to TRBJ2-4, with D perhaps TRBD2 (6 bases). Trimming took off 3 bases at V and 7 bases at J, with 16 bases between the two ends. Germline V gives CDR1 LNHDA, CDR2 SQIVND (reference sequence). The CDR3 loop spans 15 amino acids. The CDR3 region has the DNA TGTGCCAGTAGTATCCACCAAGGGAGCGGGAACATTCAGTACTTC. Encoded protein: CASSIHQGSGNIQYF.